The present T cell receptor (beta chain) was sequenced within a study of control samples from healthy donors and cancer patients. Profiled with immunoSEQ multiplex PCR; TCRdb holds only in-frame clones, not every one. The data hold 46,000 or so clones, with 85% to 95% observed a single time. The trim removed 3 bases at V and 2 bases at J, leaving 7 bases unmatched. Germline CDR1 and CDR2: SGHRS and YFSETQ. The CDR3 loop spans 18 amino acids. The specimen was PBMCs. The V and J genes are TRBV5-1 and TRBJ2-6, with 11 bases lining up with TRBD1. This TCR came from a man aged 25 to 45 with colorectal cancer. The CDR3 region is CASSSGQGGVAGANVLTF. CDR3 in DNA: TGCGCCAGCAGCTCGGGACAGGGGGGAGTTGCTGGGGCCAACGTCCTGACTTTC.